Below, 24 T cell receptor beta chains from the same sample are listed, as sequenced in a study of T cell changes during pregnancy in multiple sclerosis. TCRdb keeps only in-frame clones here, not all; method: immunoSEQ multiplex PCR. The profile shows 70,000 to 75,000 clones, 85% to 95% of them singletons. Specimen: peripheral blood, collected before pregnancy. The source of these receptors is a female donor with multiple sclerosis, enrolled in a pregnancy study.

The chain employs TRBV29-1 and TRBJ2-3; D is undetermined. This CDR3 has 14 residues. V was shortened by 8 bases and J by 0 bases, with 15 bases between the two germline ends. Per germline, CDR1 SQVTM and CDR2 ANQGSEA. CDR3: CSIHSPYSTDTQYF. The CDR3 DNA reads TGCAGCATACACAGCCCCTACAGCACAGATACGCAGTATTTT.

This chain connects TRBV7-9 to TRBJ1-5; 7 bases match TRBD1. The germline V gene encodes CDR1 SEHNR and CDR2 FQNEAQ (reference sequence). The trim removed 5 bases at V and 4 bases at J, leaving 5 bases unmatched. The CDR3 totals 14 residues. In DNA, the CDR3 is TGTGCCAGCAGCGAGGGGGCGAGTAATCAGCCCCAGCATTTT. As protein: CASSEGASNQPQHF.

V is TRBV11-2 and J is TRBJ2-3; 7 bases align to TRBD2. The length of the CDR3 is 18 residues. The ends lost 2 bases at V and 0 bases at J; junction bases unmatched: 11. Germline V gene lookup returns CDR1 SGHAT and CDR2 FQNNGV. The DNA for the CDR3 is TGTGCCAGCAGCTTATTGAGCCTAGCGGACTTGAGCACAGATACGCAGTATTTT. This translates into CASSLLSLADLSTDTQYF.

The chain joins TRBV29-1 to TRBJ2-1; maybe TRBD1 (5 bases). There are 13 residues in the CDR3. V dropped 7 bases and J dropped 1 base, with 11 bases sitting between them. Germline assignment: CDR1 SQVTM and CDR2 ANQGSEA. The CDR3 sequence: CSADRNSYNEQFF. As DNA, the CDR3 is TGCAGCGCTGACAGAAATTCCTACAATGAGCAGTTCTTC.

The chain has TRBV27 and TRBJ1-5, with D possibly matching TRBD1 (5 bases). CDR3 length: 15 amino acids. Trimming stripped 4 bases from V and 2 bases from J, with 12 bases between. Germline assignment: CDR1 MNHEY and CDR2 SMNVEV (reference sequence). DNA for the CDR3: TGTGCCAGCAGTTCTCTCGGGGGACGCAATCAGCCCCAGCATTTT. Its protein is CASSSLGGRNQPQHF.

This clone was recorded once. The chain recombines TRBV28 with TRBJ2-7; 7 bases line up with TRBD1. Trimming took 7 bases from V and 6 from J; bases not matched to a gene: 9. The CDR3 is made up of 13 amino acids. Germline CDR1 reads MDHEN; CDR2 reads SYDVKM. CDR3 nucleotide sequence: TGTGCCAGCAACCCACGGACAGGTCCCGAGCAGTACTTC. Amino acid sequence: CASNPRTGPEQYF. Full variable domain (missing parts from reference TRBV28 and TRBJ2-7): DVKVTQSSRYLVKRTGEKVFLECVQDMDHENMFWYRQDPGLGLRLIYFSYDVKMKEKGDIPEGYSVSREKKERFSLILESASTNQTSMYLCASNPRTGPEQYFGPGTRLTVT.

V gene TRBV27 combines with J gene TRBJ2-2; TRBD2 is a possible D gene (7 bases). The V gene lost 6 bases and the J gene lost 0 bases, with 14 bases spanning the gap. This CDR3 has 16 amino acids. Germline V gives CDR1 MNHEY, CDR2 SMNVEV (reference sequence). The CDR3 loop is CASSPQGRANTGELFF. In DNA form, the CDR3 reads TGTGCCAGCAGCCCCCAGGGGAGGGCGAACACCGGGGAGCTGTTTTTT.

The rearrangement links TRBV7-9 to TRBJ2-7; D is unresolved. From germline, CDR1 is SEHNR and CDR2 FQNEAQ (reference sequence). This CDR3 has 14 residues. V lost 5 bases and J lost 6, with 17 bases in between. Here the CDR3 DNA reads TGTGCCAGCAGCCCCACCGGTCCCTCGGGCGAGCAGTACTTC. Amino acids: CASSPTGPSGEQYF.

This clone came up once. V usage is TRBV27 and J usage is TRBJ2-7; 14 bases map to TRBD2. There are 19 residues in the CDR3. V lost 5 bases and J lost 4; bases outside the gene matches: 16. Germline values: CDR1 MNHEY, CDR2 SMNVEV (reference sequence). The CDR3 sequence: CASSPTSSGTSGSLYEQYF. In nucleotides, the CDR3 is TGTGCCAGCAGTCCGACCTCCTCCGGGACTAGCGGGAGTCTATACGAGCAGTACTTC.

The chain employs TRBV7-8 and TRBJ2-1, with D possibly being TRBD1 (6 bases). This CDR3 contains 18 residues. V gave up 1 base and J gave up 7 bases, with 23 bases separating them. CDR1 is SGHVS, CDR2 FQNEAQ, per germline. CDR3 sequence: CASSLGHREMFLRNEQFF. The CDR3 coding sequence is TGTGCCAGCAGCTTAGGGCACAGGGAAATGTTTCTACGTAATGAGCAGTTCTTC.

The V and J genes are TRBV25-1 and TRBJ2-2, with TRBD2 matching 7 bases. Germline V gene data show CDR1 as MGHDK and CDR2 as SYGVNS. V gave up 2 bases and J gave up 1 base; unmatched junction bases: 4. The CDR3 is 16 amino acids. The CDR3 loop is CASSETSGMNTGELFF. The CDR3 DNA sequence: TGTGCCAGCAGTGAAACCAGCGGGATGAACACCGGGGAGCTGTTTTTT.

V usage is TRBV10-3 and J usage is TRBJ2-1; the match to TRBD1 covers 11 bases. Per the germline V gene, CDR1 is ENHRY and CDR2 is SYGVKD. This CDR3 comprises 14 residues. V lost 7 bases and J lost 6; bases outside the gene matches: 5. In DNA form, the CDR3 reads TGTGCCATCACGGGACAGGGGGTACGCAATGAGCAGTTCTTC. Its protein is CAITGQGVRNEQFF.

The CDR3 region has the DNA TGTGCCTGGGGGACAGGGATTATGAACACTGAAGCTTTCTTT. Its translation is CAWGTGIMNTEAFF. The chain is built from TRBV30 and TRBJ1-1, with 9 bases identical to TRBD1. This CDR3 is built from 14 residues. The germline V gene has CDR1 GTSNPN and CDR2 SVGIG (reference sequence). Unmatched junction bases numbered 4, after V lost 5 bases and J lost 0 bases. The variable domain in full, completed from reference TRBV30 and TRBJ1-1, reads SQTIHQWPATLVQPVGSPLSLECTVEGTSNPNLYWYRQAAGRGLQLLFYSVGIGQISSEVPQNLSASRPQDRQFILSSKKLLLSDSGFYLCAWGTGIMNTEAFFGQGTRLTVV.

This clone was counted only a few times. The chain combines TRBV6-4 with TRBJ2-3; 9 nucleotides line up with TRBD2. The CDR3 length is 13 residues. Looked up from germline, CDR1 is MRHNA and CDR2 is SNTAGT. After removal of 6 bases from V and 5 bases from J, the junction contained 3 bases not matched to a gene. CDR3 sequence: CASSEREVDTQYF. The CDR3 DNA is TGTGCCAGCAGCGAGCGGGAGGTAGATACGCAGTATTTT.

Here the CDR3 DNA reads TGTGCCAGCAGCTTAGAGACAGTCTACGAGCAGTACTTC. It is translated as CASSLETVYEQYF. The genes are TRBV11-2 and TRBJ2-7; the D gene is possibly TRBD1 (5 bases). The CDR3 sequence is 13 residues long. Between the trimmed V and J ends, which lost 0 bases and 3 bases, there was a span of 6 bases. The germline V gene has CDR1 SGHAT and CDR2 FQNNGV.

The rearrangement joins TRBV5-4 to TRBJ2-4; D perhaps matches TRBD1 (7 bases). CDR1 and CDR2 (germline): SGHNT, YYREEE (reference sequence). This CDR3 has 15 amino acids. V was trimmed by 3 bases and J by 11 bases, leaving 21 bases between them. CDR3 amino acids: CASSYVGTPRGVQYF. The CDR3 DNA follows: TGTGCCAGCAGCTACGTAGGGACGCCCAGGGGGGTTCAGTACTTC.

The V call is TRBV27, the J call TRBJ1-2, with 9 bases aligning to TRBD1. The CDR3 has 13 amino acids. CDR1 is MNHEY, CDR2 SMNVEV, per germline (reference sequence). J lost 14 bases, V lost 5 bases, and 12 bases had no gene match. The CDR3 here is CASSPTGQGFETF. Here the CDR3 DNA reads TGTGCCAGCAGTCCCACCGGACAGGGGTTTGAGACCTTC.

The rearrangement links TRBV5-4 to TRBJ2-5; tentative D call: TRBD1 (5 bases). Germline V gives CDR1 SGHNT, CDR2 YYREEE (reference sequence). This CDR3 is 15 amino acids long. Trimming removed 1 base at V and 2 bases at J, with 12 bases between. The CDR3 sequence is CASSLSQGGQETQYF. As DNA, the CDR3 is TGTGCCAGCAGCTTGTCTCAGGGTGGTCAAGAGACCCAGTACTTC.

The chain combines TRBV19 with TRBJ2-1; 14 nucleotides align to TRBD2. This CDR3 is built from 16 residues. In germline, CDR1 is LNHDA, CDR2 SQIVND (reference sequence). V shed 9 bases and J 4 bases; nucleotides not matched to a gene: 8. The CDR3 nucleotides read TGTGCCAGCCAGCCCGGGACTAGCGGGAGTTACAATGAGCAGTTCTTC. It translates to CASQPGTSGSYNEQFF.

This chain joins TRBV19 and TRBJ2-7, with D possibly being TRBD1 (5 bases). The CDR3 consists of 14 residues. Germline CDR1 is LNHDA and CDR2 is SQIVND (reference sequence). V was shortened by 3 bases and J by 1 base, with 10 bases between the two germline ends. The CDR3: CASSIGHGSYEQYF. For the CDR3, the DNA is TGTGCCAGTAGTATCGGACACGGTTCCTACGAGCAGTACTTC. The whole variable domain, filled in from reference TRBV19 and TRBJ2-7, reads DGGITQSPKYLFRKEGQNVTLSCEQNLNHDAMYWYRQDPGQGLRLIYYSQIVNDFQKGDIAEGYSVSREKKESFPLTVTSAQKNPTAFYLCASSIGHGSYEQYFGPGTRLTVT.

This clone was observed at least ten times. The chain links TRBV6-1 to TRBJ2-7, with 9 bases fitting TRBD2. Looked up from germline, CDR1 is MNHNS and CDR2 is SASEGT. V dropped 3 bases and J dropped 0; count of bases not matched to a gene: 3. The CDR3 covers 15 residues. The CDR3 region has the DNA TGTGCCAGCAGTGACCTTAGCGGGAGCTCCTACGAGCAGTACTTC. This gives the protein CASSDLSGSSYEQYF.

The J gene is TRBJ2-6, the V gene TRBV14; D unclear. The CDR3 contains 15 residues. Trimming removed 1 base from V and 0 bases from J, with 4 bases in between. From germline, CDR1 is SGHDN and CDR2 FVKESK. The CDR3, as DNA: TGTGCCAGCAGCCAAGCACTCTCTGGGGCCAACGTCCTGACTTTC. Translated, it gives CASSQALSGANVLTF.

The chain has TRBV6-6 and TRBJ1-1, with 7 bases fitting TRBD1. This CDR3 is 14 amino acids long. V dropped 6 bases and J dropped 1; count of bases not matched to a gene: 5. CDR1 and CDR2 (germline): MNHNY, SVGAGI (reference sequence). The CDR3 DNA follows: TGTGCCAGCAGCCCACAGGGGAAGAACACTGAAGCTTTCTTT. Its translation is CASSPQGKNTEAFF.

The V and J genes are TRBV4-1 and TRBJ2-1, with TRBD2 matching over 9 bases. V was clipped by 0 bases and J by 6 bases; unmatched bases: 9. The CDR3 has 17 amino acids. Per the germline V gene, CDR1 is MGHRA and CDR2 is YSYEKL. The CDR3 sequence: CASSQDRGTSTSNEQFF. For the CDR3, the DNA is TGCGCCAGCAGCCAAGACCGGGGGACTAGCACCTCCAATGAGCAGTTCTTC.